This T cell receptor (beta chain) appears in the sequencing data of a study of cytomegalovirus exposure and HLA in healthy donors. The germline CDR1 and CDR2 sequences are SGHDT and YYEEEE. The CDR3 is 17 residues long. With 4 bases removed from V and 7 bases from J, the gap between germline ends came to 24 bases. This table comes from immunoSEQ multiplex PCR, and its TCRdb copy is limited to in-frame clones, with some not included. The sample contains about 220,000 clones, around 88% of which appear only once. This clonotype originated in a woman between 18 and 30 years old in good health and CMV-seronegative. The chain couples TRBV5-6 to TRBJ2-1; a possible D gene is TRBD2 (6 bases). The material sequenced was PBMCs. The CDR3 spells CASSPERGPGAGNEQFF. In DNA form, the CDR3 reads TGTGCCAGCAGCCCGGAACGAGGACCTGGGGCGGGGAATGAGCAGTTCTTC. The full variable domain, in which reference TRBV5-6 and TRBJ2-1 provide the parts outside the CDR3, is DAGVTQSPTHLIKTRGQQVTLRCSPKSGHDTVSWYQQALGQGPQFIFQYYEEEERQRGNFPDRFSGHQFPNYSSELNVNALLLGDSALYLCASSPERGPGAGNEQFFGPGTRLTVL.